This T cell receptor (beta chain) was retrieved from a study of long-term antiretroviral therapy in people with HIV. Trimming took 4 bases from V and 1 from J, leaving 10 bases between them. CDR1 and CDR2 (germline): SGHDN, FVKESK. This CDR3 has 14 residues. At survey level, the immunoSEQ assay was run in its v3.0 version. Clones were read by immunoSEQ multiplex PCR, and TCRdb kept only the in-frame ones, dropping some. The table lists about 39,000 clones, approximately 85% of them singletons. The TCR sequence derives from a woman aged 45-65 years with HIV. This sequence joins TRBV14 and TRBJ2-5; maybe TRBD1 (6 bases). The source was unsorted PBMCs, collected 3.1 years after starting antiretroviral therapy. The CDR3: CASSRRDIQETQYF. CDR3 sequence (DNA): TGTGCCAGCAGCCGTCGGGACATCCAAGAGACCCAGTACTTC.